These 14 T cell receptor beta chains share one sample of origin, sequenced in a study of shared clonotypes between healthy human individuals. Profiling relied on immunoSEQ multiplex PCR, and the TCRdb table lists in-frame clones only, not all of them. The repertoire consists of 950,000 to 1,200,000 clones, with 70% to 80% occurring once and the leading ten covering approximately 0.95%. The sequencing sample was made of memory CD4+ T cells from PBMCs. Noted subset: CD45RA-negative fraction. All receptors derive from a man aged 18 to 29 in good health. Some clones in this sample may be carry-over from other donors' samples.

The J gene is TRBJ2-1, the V gene TRBV28, with 7 bases matching TRBD1. The CDR3 sequence is 15 residues long. Germline V lookup: CDR1 MDHEN, CDR2 SYDVKM. The trim removed 4 bases at V and 6 bases at J, leaving 9 bases unmatched. Written as DNA, the CDR3 is TGTGCCAGCAGTTCCCGGGGCCAGGGGGTCAATGAGCAGTTCTTC. Translating gives CASSSRGQGVNEQFF.

The CDR3 DNA follows: TGTGCCAGTAGTATAGCGGGCGCGACTAGCGGGAAAAGGGGAGAGACCCAGTACTTC. The encoded protein is CASSIAGATSGKRGETQYF. The rearrangement joins TRBV19 to TRBJ2-5, with 11 bases identical to TRBD2. This CDR3 has 19 amino acids. Trimming took 1 base from V and 4 from J; bases not matched to a gene: 14. The germline V gene has CDR1 LNHDA and CDR2 SQIVND (reference sequence).

The table lists this clone with a few counts. DNA for the CDR3: TGTGCCTGGAAGGGACAGGGGATCAATGAGCAGTTCTTC. As protein: CAWKGQGINEQFF. The chain carries TRBV30 and TRBJ2-1; 10 bases fit TRBD1. CDR1 and CDR2 from the germline V gene are GTSNPN and SVGIG (reference sequence). The CDR3 sequence is 13 residues long. The V and J ends lost 4 bases and 6 bases, in that order; junction bases with no gene match: 3. Using reference TRBV30 and TRBJ2-1 for the parts outside the CDR3, the full variable domain is SQTIHQWPATLVQPVGSPLSLECTVEGTSNPNLYWYRQAAGRGLQLLFYSVGIGQISSEVPQNLSASRPQDRQFILSSKKLLLSDSGFYLCAWKGQGINEQFFGPGTRLTVL.

This clone was counted only a few times. This sequence joins TRBV7-9 and TRBJ2-7; no clear D gene. Trimming took off 5 bases at V and 0 bases at J, with 11 bases between the two ends. The CDR3 is 14 amino acids. The V gene's germline CDR1 is SEHNR and CDR2 FQNEAQ (reference sequence). CDR3 residues: CASSPRLSSYEQYF. The CDR3 coding sequence is TGTGCCAGCAGCCCCCGTCTAAGCTCCTACGAGCAGTACTTC.

The CDR3 sequence: CASSFRTSGETQYF. The CDR3 region has the DNA TGTGCCAGCAGTTTCAGGACTAGCGGCGAGACCCAGTACTTC. This chain links TRBV6-6 with TRBJ2-5, with 10 bases identical to TRBD2. The CDR3 is made up of 14 amino acids. V shed 4 bases and J 5 bases; nucleotides not matched to a gene: 4. Germline values: CDR1 MNHNY, CDR2 SVGAGI (reference sequence).

This chain links TRBV6-5 with TRBJ2-3; D is unresolved. Trimming left V 7 bases short and J 1 base short, with 9 bases between. The CDR3 loop spans 13 amino acids. Per germline, CDR1 MNHEY and CDR2 SVGAGI. The CDR3, as DNA: TGTGCCAGCATGGTCACTGGCACAGATACGCAGTATTTT. Translated: CASMVTGTDTQYF.

This clone was observed a single time. The chain employs TRBV7-2 and TRBJ2-3; D unclear. The ends were cut back, 0 bases at V and 3 bases at J, with 4 bases in the middle. CDR1 is SGHTA and CDR2 is FQGNSA in the germline V gene. This CDR3 is built from 13 residues. The CDR3, as DNA: TGTGCCAGCAGCTTAGCGGTTACAGATACGCAGTATTTT. Protein product: CASSLAVTDTQYF.

This sequence joins TRBV19 and TRBJ2-4; either TRBD1 or TRBD2 may fit D (5 bases each). V was cut by 3 bases and J by 1 base, with 13 bases left in between. The V gene's germline CDR1 is LNHDA and CDR2 SQIVND (reference sequence). The CDR3 length is 16 residues. The chain's CDR3 is CASSMGELGAKNIQYF. The CDR3 region has the DNA TGTGCCAGTAGTATGGGGGAGTTGGGGGCCAAAAACATTCAGTACTTC.

The chain couples TRBV28 to TRBJ1-5; D unresolved. This CDR3 is 15 amino acids long. Between the trimmed V and J ends, which lost 5 bases and 3 bases, there was a span of 14 bases. The germline V gene encodes CDR1 MDHEN and CDR2 SYDVKM. The CDR3 coding sequence is TGTGCCAGCAGTCTGTTACAGTCAAACAATCAGCCCCAGCATTTT. This translates into CASSLLQSNNQPQHF.

The chain recombines TRBV5-6 with TRBJ2-3, with D possibly TRBD2 on 5 matching bases. Trimming stripped 1 base from V and 0 bases from J, with 15 bases between. From germline, CDR1 is SGHDT and CDR2 YYEEEE. The CDR3 sequence is 17 residues long. The CDR3 region is CASSLSGDLSSTDTQYF. The CDR3 region has the DNA TGTGCCAGCAGCTTGTCCGGGGATCTCTCTAGCACAGATACGCAGTATTTT.

The genes are TRBV30 and TRBJ1-6; TRBD1 aligns across 8 bases. This CDR3 has 17 amino acids. Trimming cost V 0 bases and J 5 bases; bases outside gene matches: 9. CDR1 and CDR2 from the germline V gene are GTSNPN and SVGIG (reference sequence). CDR3 sequence (DNA): TGTGCCTGGAGTGTACGTTGGACAGGGAGAGATAATTCACCCCTCCACTTT. Translated, it gives CAWSVRWTGRDNSPLHF.

This chain links TRBV28 with TRBJ1-1; D is undetermined. CDR1 and CDR2 from the germline V gene are MDHEN and SYDVKM. V lost 6 bases, J lost 8 bases, and 10 bases lay in between. The CDR3 runs to 11 residues. Here the CDR3 reads CASRVTEEAFF. CDR3 nucleotides: TGTGCCAGCAGGGTCACAGAGGAAGCTTTCTTT.

The gene calls are TRBV7-9 and TRBJ2-7; 9 bases map to TRBD2. This CDR3 is 15 amino acids long. The V gene end was trimmed by 1 base and the J gene end by 6 bases; junction bases not matched to a gene: 7. Germline V CDR1 and CDR2: SEHNR, FQNEAQ (reference sequence). The CDR3 is CASSLGAGGPTEQYF. As DNA, the CDR3 is TGTGCCAGCAGCTTAGGGGCGGGAGGGCCAACCGAGCAGTACTTC.

The chain is built from TRBV6-1 and TRBJ1-4; D uncertain. V lost 2 bases and J lost 7, with 17 bases in between. CDR1 MNHNS and CDR2 SASEGT come from the germline V gene. CDR3 length equals 16 residues. CDR3 DNA: TGTGCCAGCAGTGAAAGACTAGCACGGTGGGGTGAAAAACTGTTTTTT. Its protein is CASSERLARWGEKLFF.